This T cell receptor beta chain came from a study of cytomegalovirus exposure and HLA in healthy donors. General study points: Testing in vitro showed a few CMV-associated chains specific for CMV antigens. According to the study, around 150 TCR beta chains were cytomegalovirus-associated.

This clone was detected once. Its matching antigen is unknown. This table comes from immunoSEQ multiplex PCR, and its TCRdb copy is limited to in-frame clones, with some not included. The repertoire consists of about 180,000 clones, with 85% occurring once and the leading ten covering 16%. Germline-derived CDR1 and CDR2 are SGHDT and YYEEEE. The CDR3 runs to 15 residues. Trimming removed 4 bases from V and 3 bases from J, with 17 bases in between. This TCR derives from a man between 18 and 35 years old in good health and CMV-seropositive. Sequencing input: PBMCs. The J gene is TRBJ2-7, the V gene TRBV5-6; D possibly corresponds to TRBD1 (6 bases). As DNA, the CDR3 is TGTGCCAGCAGCGAGGACAGAGTCGTCAGCTACGAGCAGTACTTC. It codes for CASSEDRVVSYEQYF.